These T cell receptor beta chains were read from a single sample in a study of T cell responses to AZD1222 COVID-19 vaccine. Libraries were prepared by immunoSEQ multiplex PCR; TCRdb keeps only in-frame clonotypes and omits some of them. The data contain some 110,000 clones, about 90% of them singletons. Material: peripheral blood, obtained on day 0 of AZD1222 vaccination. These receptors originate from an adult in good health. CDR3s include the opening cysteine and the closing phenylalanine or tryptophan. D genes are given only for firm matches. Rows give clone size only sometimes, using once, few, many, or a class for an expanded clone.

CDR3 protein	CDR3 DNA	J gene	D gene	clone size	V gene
CASSLEGRMNTEAFF	TGCGCCAGCAGCTTGGAGGGTCGGATGAACACTGAAGCTTTCTTT	TRBJ1-1	-	-	TRBV5-1
CASSTPGVRGEQYF	TGTGCCAGCAGCACCCCCGGGGTTCGCGGTGAGCAGTACTTC	TRBJ2-7	-	-	TRBV21-1
CASSIRAGVEAFF	TGTGCCAGTAGTATACGAGCAGGGGTGGAAGCTTTCTTT	TRBJ1-1	-	-	TRBV19
CASTRTSSSYNEQFF	TGCGCCAGCACCCGTACCTCAAGCTCCTACAATGAGCAGTTCTTC	TRBJ2-1	-	-	TRBV4-1
CATSTLAGGQYF	TGTGCCACCAGTACACTAGCGGGAGGGCAGTACTTC	TRBJ2-7	TRBD2	-	TRBV15
CATSRTLGGVAEQFF	TGTGCCACCAGCAGAACCCTGGGGGGGGTTGCTGAGCAGTTCTTC	TRBJ2-1	TRBD2	-	TRBV15
CASSNYRGASLFYTF	TGTGCCAGCAGCAACTACAGGGGGGCGTCGCTATTCTACACCTTC	TRBJ1-2	TRBD1	-	TRBV7-2
CAWVGTALYGYTF	TGTGCCTGGGTGGGGACGGCCCTCTATGGCTACACCTTC	TRBJ1-2	-	-	TRBV30
CASSKPGSNEKLFF	TGTGCCAGTAGTAAGCCAGGTTCGAATGAAAAACTGTTTTTT	TRBJ1-4	-	-	TRBV19
CASSLQNPSLAIDEQFF	TGTGCCAGCAGTTTACAAAACCCGTCTCTAGCTATCGATGAGCAGTTCTTC	TRBJ2-1	-	-	TRBV27
CASSFSTGEGWWNQPQHF	TGTGCCAGCAGCTTCTCGACAGGGGAGGGTTGGTGGAATCAGCCCCAGCATTTT	TRBJ1-5	TRBD1	once	TRBV7-9
CASSAAAGVVNTEAFF	TGTGCCAGCAGCGCGGCTGCAGGGGTGGTAAACACTGAAGCTTTCTTT	TRBJ1-1	-	-	TRBV5-6
CASGLTGGRNEQFF	TGTGCCAGCGGCCTGACAGGGGGAAGGAATGAGCAGTTCTTC	TRBJ2-1	TRBD1	-	TRBV14
CASSQNDGPSGNTIYF	TGTGCCAGCAGCCAAAACGACGGTCCCTCTGGAAACACCATATATTTT	TRBJ1-3	-	-	TRBV7-9
CASSALFGGEQYF	TGTGCCAGCAGCGCCCTCTTCGGAGGCGAGCAGTACTTC	TRBJ2-7	-	-	TRBV11-2
CASSRTGVSLAGELFF	TGTGCCAGTAGTAGGACAGGGGTGTCCTTAGCCGGGGAGCTGTTTTTT	TRBJ2-2	TRBD1	-	TRBV19
CASSNKGGTGELFF	TGTGCCAGCAGTAATAAGGGTGGAACCGGGGAGCTGTTTTTT	TRBJ2-2	-	-	TRBV27
CASSLTPAGDEQYF	TGTGCCAGCAGCTTAACCCCGGCGGGGGACGAGCAGTACTTC	TRBJ2-7	TRBD2	few	TRBV7-6
CASSLAPPGQGDTGELFF	TGCGCCAGCAGCTTGGCCCCCCCGGGACAGGGAGACACCGGGGAGCTGTTTTTT	TRBJ2-2	TRBD1	-	TRBV5-1
CASSPPWGANVLTF	TGTGCCAGCAGCCCTCCGTGGGGGGCCAACGTCCTGACTTTC	TRBJ2-6	-	-	TRBV7-8
CAWSATGEAFF	TGTGCCTGGAGTGCCACAGGGGAAGCTTTCTTT	TRBJ1-1	-	-	TRBV30
CASSVTGLAAYNEQFF	TGCGCCAGCAGCGTAACCGGACTAGCCGCCTACAATGAGCAGTTCTTC	TRBJ2-1	TRBD2	-	TRBV5-1
CAIGGPSYNEQFF	TGTGCCATCGGGGGCCCCTCCTACAATGAGCAGTTCTTC	TRBJ2-1	-	-	TRBV28
CAISDGAGRNTEAFF	TGTGCCATCAGTGATGGGGCAGGGAGGAACACTGAAGCTTTCTTT	TRBJ1-1	-	-	TRBV10-3
CASPPHPRAGNTIYF	TGTGCCAGCCCCCCACACCCGAGGGCTGGAAACACCATATATTTT	TRBJ1-3	-	-	TRBV2
CASSLDRGRSYEQYF	TGTGCCAGCAGCCTGGACAGGGGGCGATCCTACGAGCAGTACTTC	TRBJ2-7	TRBD1	once	TRBV4-2
CASSIAPGEQFF	TGTGCCAGTAGTATAGCCCCGGGTGAGCAGTTCTTC	TRBJ2-1	-	-	TRBV19
CASSPPGGTNYGYTF	TGTGCCAGCAGCCCCCCGGGCGGTACTAACTATGGCTACACCTTC	TRBJ1-2	-	-	TRBV28
CASSVRGSTGDNEQFF	TGCGCCAGCAGCGTCCGGGGGTCAACGGGGGACAATGAGCAGTTCTTC	TRBJ2-1	-	-	TRBV5-1
CATSDSTLNYGYTF	TGTGCCACCAGTGATTCGACACTAAACTATGGCTACACCTTC	TRBJ1-2	-	-	TRBV24-1
CASSFAGQLLANYGYTF	TGCGCCAGCAGCTTTGCGGGACAGCTTTTAGCTAACTATGGCTACACCTTC	TRBJ1-2	TRBD1	-	TRBV5-1
CSVPGREATAFF	TGCAGCGTCCCGGGGCGGGAGGCGACGGCTTTCTTT	TRBJ1-1	-	-	TRBV29-1
CASSGYRDPSTDTQYF	TGTGCCAGCAGCGGCTACAGGGACCCTAGCACAGATACGCAGTATTTT	TRBJ2-3	-	-	TRBV9
CASSSGNEQYF	TGTGCCAGCAGTTCAGGGAACGAGCAGTACTTC	TRBJ2-7	-	-	TRBV27
CATARADPGQYF	TGTGCCACCGCCCGGGCGGACCCCGGACAGTACTTC	TRBJ2-7	-	-	TRBV6-5
CSVLGQISTNEKLFF	TGCAGCGTCTTGGGACAGATCTCAACTAATGAAAAACTGTTTTTT	TRBJ1-4	TRBD1	-	TRBV29-1
CAWSNSYGYTF	TGTGCCTGGAGCAACAGCTATGGCTACACCTTC	TRBJ1-2	-	-	TRBV30
CASSTQGEGEKLFF	TGTGCCAGCAGTACACAGGGAGAAGGCGAAAAACTGTTTTTT	TRBJ1-4	-	-	TRBV6-5
CASSYGGGTEAFF	TGTGCCAGCAGTTACGGAGGGGGCACTGAAGCTTTCTTT	TRBJ1-1	-	-	TRBV6-5
CASKQGGNSPLHF	TGTGCCAGCAAGCAGGGGGGAAATTCACCCCTCCACTTT	TRBJ1-6	TRBD1	-	TRBV27
CASSQWTSGRETQYF	TGTGCCAGCAGCCAATGGACTAGCGGGAGGGAGACCCAGTACTTC	TRBJ2-5	TRBD2	-	TRBV5-4
CASSLAGYGNTIYF	TGTGCCAGCAGCTTAGCAGGCTACGGAAACACCATATATTTT	TRBJ1-3	-	-	TRBV7-9
CASRGAPHSPLHF	TGTGCCAGCAGGGGCGCCCCACACTCACCCCTCCACTTT	TRBJ1-6	-	-	TRBV3-1/TRBV3-2
CASRQGENTGELFF	TGTGCCAGCAGACAGGGGGAGAACACCGGGGAGCTGTTTTTT	TRBJ2-2	TRBD1	once	TRBV2
CASRAGPEQFF	TGTGCCAGCAGGGCGGGTCCCGAGCAGTTCTTC	TRBJ2-1	-	-	TRBV12-3/TRBV12-4
CASSSRDRGEETQYF	TGTGCCAGCAGTAGTCGGGACAGGGGGGAAGAGACCCAGTACTTC	TRBJ2-5	TRBD1	-	TRBV28